The T cell receptor (beta chain) under discussion was sequenced for a study of T-cell memory formation after mild COVID-19. Study-level information: In these data, TCR clusters were largely donor specific. General study findings and limits: CD4/CD8 balance characterized clones contracting day 15 to 85, and CD4+ skew characterized later expanders. Some clones that responded were present in memory (sampled pre-infection), which suggests cross-reactive memory joined.

Using its own MiXCR run on the 5' RACE reads, TCRdb lists one record per CDR3 protein. The sample carries about 360,000 distinct CDR3 sequences, approximately 15% recorded once. CDR3 length: 12 amino acids. Trimming cost V 4 bases and J 9 bases, with 10 bases left between them. Germline CDR1 PRHDT, CDR2 FYEKMQ (reference sequence). Concerning this clonotype: The antigen remains unidentified.

The specimen sequenced was PBMCs or a T cell subset sorted from them (not recorded which). The rearrangement uses TRBV13 and TRBJ2-1; TRBD1 might be the D (5 bases). The sequence derives from a man between 18 and 29 years old who had mild COVID-19 (a few samples of this study predate the infection). Cell type and time point are not known. CDR3 in amino acids: CASSYTGTEQFF. CDR3 sequence (DNA): TGTGCCAGCAGCTACACAGGTACTGAGCAGTTCTTC.